This T cell receptor (beta chain) was found in a study of shared clonotypes between healthy human individuals. Overall study findings and caveats: Non-shared clonotypes were found to have lower generation probabilities than the clonotypes that were shared by all four of the sorted-subset donors.

Only in-frame clones appear in the TCRdb table, and some are missing; sequencing was by immunoSEQ multiplex PCR. The sample has hundreds of thousands of clones; almost 95% are singletons. CD8 cells regarded as naive lacked CD45RO, were positively chosen for CCR7, and omitted terminally differentiated effector memory CD45RA+ cells. The donors, all of them Caucasian adults, lived in Nashville, Tennessee. The CDR3 extends over 14 amino acids. Between the trimmed V and J ends, which lost 6 bases and 1 base, there was a span of 12 bases. Germline CDR1 reads MDHEN; CDR2 reads SYDVKM. With regard to this clone: The antigen is undetermined.

The chain uses TRBV28 and TRBJ2-5; D unresolved. Source material: naive CD8+ T cells sorted from blood. This clonotype originated in a man aged 25 to 40 in good health. DNA of the CDR3: TGTGCCAGCAGCCCCTCCGGGCCCCAAGAGACCCAGTACTTC. Its protein is CASSPSGPQETQYF. Supplemented by reference TRBV28 and TRBJ2-5, the full variable domain reads DVKVTQSSRYLVKRTGEKVFLECVQDMDHENMFWYRQDPGLGLRLIYFSYDVKMKEKGDIPEGYSVSREKKERFSLILESASTNQTSMYLCASSPSGPQETQYFGPGTRLLVL.